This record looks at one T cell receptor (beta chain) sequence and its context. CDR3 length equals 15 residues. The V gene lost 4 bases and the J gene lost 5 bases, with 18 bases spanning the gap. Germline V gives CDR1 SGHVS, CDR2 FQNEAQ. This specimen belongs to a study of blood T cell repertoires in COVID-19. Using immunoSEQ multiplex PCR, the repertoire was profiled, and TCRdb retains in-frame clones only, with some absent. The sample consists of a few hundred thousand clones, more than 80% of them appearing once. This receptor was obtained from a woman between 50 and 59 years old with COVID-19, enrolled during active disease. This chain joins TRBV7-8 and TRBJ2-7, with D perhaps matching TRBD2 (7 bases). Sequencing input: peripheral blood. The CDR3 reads CASSSAGGLRDEQYF. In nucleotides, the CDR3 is TGTGCCAGCAGCTCGGCCGGGGGGCTTCGCGACGAGCAGTACTTC.